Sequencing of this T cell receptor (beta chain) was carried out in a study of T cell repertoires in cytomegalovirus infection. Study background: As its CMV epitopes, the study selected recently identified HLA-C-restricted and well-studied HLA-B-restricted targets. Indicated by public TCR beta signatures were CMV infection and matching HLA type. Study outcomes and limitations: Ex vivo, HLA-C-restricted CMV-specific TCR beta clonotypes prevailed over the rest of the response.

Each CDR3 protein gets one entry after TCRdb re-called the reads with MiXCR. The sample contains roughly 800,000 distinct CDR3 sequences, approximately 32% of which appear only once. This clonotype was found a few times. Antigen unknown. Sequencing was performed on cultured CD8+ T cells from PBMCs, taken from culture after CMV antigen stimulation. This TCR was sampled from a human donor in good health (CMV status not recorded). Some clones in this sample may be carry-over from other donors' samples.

The CDR3 here is CATSTEGARGEAFF. CDR3 DNA sequence: TGTGCCACCAGTACGGAAGGGGCGCGTGGTGAAGCTTTCTTT. The chain combines TRBV15 with TRBJ1-1; TRBD1 is a possible D gene (5 bases). The CDR3 runs to 14 residues. CDR1 LNHNV and CDR2 YYDKDF come from the germline V gene (reference sequence). Trimming left V 6 bases short and J 7 bases short, with 18 bases between. The variable domain in full, with the rest retrieved from reference TRBV15 and TRBJ1-1, is DAMVIQNPRYQVTQFGKPVTLSCSQTLNHNVMYWYQQKSSQAPKLLFHYYDKDFNNEADTPDNFQSRRPNTSFCFLDIRSPGLGDTAMYLCATSTEGARGEAFFGQGTRLTVV.